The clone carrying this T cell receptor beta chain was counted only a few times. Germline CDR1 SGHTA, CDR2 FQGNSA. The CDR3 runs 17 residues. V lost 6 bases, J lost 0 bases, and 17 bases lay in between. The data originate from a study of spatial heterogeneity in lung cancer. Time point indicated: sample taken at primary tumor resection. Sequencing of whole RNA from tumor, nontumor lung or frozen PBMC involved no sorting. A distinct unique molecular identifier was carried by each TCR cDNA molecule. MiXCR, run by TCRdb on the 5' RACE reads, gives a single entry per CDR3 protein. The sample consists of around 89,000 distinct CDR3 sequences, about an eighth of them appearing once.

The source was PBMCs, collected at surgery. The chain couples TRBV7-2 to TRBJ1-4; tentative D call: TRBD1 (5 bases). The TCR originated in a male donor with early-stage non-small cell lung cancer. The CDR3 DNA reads TGTGCCAGCAGTGGGGGTTCAGGGAGATCAACTAATGAAAAACTGTTTTTT. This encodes CASSGGSGRSTNEKLFF. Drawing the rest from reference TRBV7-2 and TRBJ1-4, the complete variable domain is GAGVSQSPSNKVTEKGKDVELRCDPISGHTALYWYRQSLGQGLEFLIYFQGNSAPDKSGLPSDRFSAERTGGSVSTLTIQRTQQEDSAVYLCASSGGSGRSTNEKLFFGSGTQLSVL.